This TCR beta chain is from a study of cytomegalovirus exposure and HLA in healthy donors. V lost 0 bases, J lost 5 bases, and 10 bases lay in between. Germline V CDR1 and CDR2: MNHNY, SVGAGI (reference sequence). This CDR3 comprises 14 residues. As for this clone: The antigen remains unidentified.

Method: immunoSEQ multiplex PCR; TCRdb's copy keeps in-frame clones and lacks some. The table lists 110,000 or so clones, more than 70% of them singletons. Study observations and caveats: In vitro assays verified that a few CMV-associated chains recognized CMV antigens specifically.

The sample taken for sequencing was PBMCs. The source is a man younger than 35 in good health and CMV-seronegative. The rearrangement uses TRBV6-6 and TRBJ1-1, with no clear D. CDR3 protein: CASSYSWRETEAFF. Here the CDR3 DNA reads TGTGCCAGCAGTTACTCATGGAGGGAAACTGAAGCTTTCTTT.